These 27 T cell receptor beta chains share one sample of origin, sequenced in a study of blood T cell repertoires in COVID-19. TCRdb's table, derived via immunoSEQ multiplex PCR, lists solely in-frame clones and lacks some. Of fewer than 200,000 clones in the sample, approximately 80% were seen once. Sequencing was done on a sample of peripheral blood. These receptors were taken from a human donor in a cohort sampled during active COVID-19.

This clone was observed a few times. The CDR3 bases are TGTGCCTGGAGTCTTATAGGGCAGGGGGCTTTCTTT. Residues: CAWSLIGQGAFF. This sequence joins TRBV30 and TRBJ1-1; a weak D match, TRBD1 (6 bases). Trimming took 2 bases from V and 11 from J, leaving 15 bases between them. Germline values: CDR1 GTSNPN, CDR2 SVGIG (reference sequence). This CDR3 spans 12 amino acids.

CDR3 sequence (DNA): TGTGCCAGCAGCCCCAGGGGGGACGCCTACAATGAGCAGTTCTTC. It codes for CASSPRGDAYNEQFF. The rearrangement joins TRBV7-3 to TRBJ2-1; D is perhaps TRBD1 (7 bases). This CDR3 is 15 amino acids long. Per germline, CDR1 SGHTA and CDR2 FQGTGA. Between the trimmed V and J ends, which lost 5 bases and 2 bases, there was a span of 13 bases.

The gene calls are TRBV7-6 and TRBJ2-7; 7 nucleotides align to TRBD1. V was clipped by 5 bases and J by 3 bases; unmatched bases: 13. This CDR3 has 16 amino acids. Germline V gene lookup returns CDR1 SGHVS and CDR2 FNYEAQ. The CDR3 DNA reads as TGTGCCAGCAGCCCCACGGGACAGCCGAGAAACTACGAGCAGTACTTC. As protein: CASSPTGQPRNYEQYF.

This rearrangement joins TRBV2 to TRBJ1-2; 7 nucleotides align to TRBD1. CDR3 size: 14 residues. The trim removed 4 bases at V and 1 base at J, leaving 3 bases unmatched. Per the germline V gene, CDR1 is SNHLY and CDR2 is FYNNEI. The CDR3 region has the DNA TGTGCCAGCAGTGGGGACAGATATAACTATGGCTACACCTTC. Its protein is CASSGDRYNYGYTF.

The chain uses TRBV7-9 and TRBJ2-3; 8 nucleotides line up with TRBD1. This CDR3 region has 13 residues. Germline assignment: CDR1 SEHNR and CDR2 FQNEAQ (reference sequence). After removal of 5 bases from V and 4 bases from J, the junction contained 2 bases not matched to a gene. CDR3 DNA: TGTGCCAGCAGCCCGACAGGGGCAGATACGCAGTATTTT. Translated, it gives CASSPTGADTQYF.

The table lists this clone with a few counts. The J gene is TRBJ1-1, the V gene TRBV7-8; 7 bases are a match to TRBD1. J gave up 3 bases and V 1 base, and 5 bases lay outside the gene matches. CDR3 size: 15 residues. CDR1 and CDR2 (germline): SGHVS, FQNEAQ. CDR3: CASSLVQGDYTEAFF. The DNA of the CDR3 is TGTGCCAGCAGCTTAGTCCAGGGGGACTACACTGAAGCTTTCTTT.

The rearrangement uses TRBV19 and TRBJ1-4; D uncertain. Looked up from germline, CDR1 is LNHDA and CDR2 is SQIVND (reference sequence). The CDR3 runs to 13 residues. Trimming removed 7 bases at V and 5 bases at J, with 11 bases between. The CDR3 loop reads CASKGGINEKLFF. Written as DNA, the CDR3 is TGTGCCAGTAAAGGAGGGATAAATGAAAAACTGTTTTTT.

CDR3 loop: CASSLGYYNEQFF. CDR3 DNA sequence: TGCGCCAGCAGCCTCGGGTACTACAATGAGCAGTTCTTC. The chain combines TRBV5-1 with TRBJ2-1; D unclear. Germline V gene sequence: CDR1 SGHRS, CDR2 YFSETQ. V lost 4 bases, J lost 3 bases, and 8 bases lay in between. The CDR3 spans 13 residues.

This clone appeared a single time. This chain joins TRBV19 and TRBJ2-1; 9 positions match TRBD1. With V trimmed by 7 bases and J by 5 bases, 21 bases remained unmatched. CDR1 and CDR2 (germline): LNHDA, SQIVND (reference sequence). This CDR3 spans 19 amino acids. This CDR3 is CASKVYGVATGGLHNEQFF. CDR3 nucleotide sequence: TGTGCCAGTAAAGTATATGGGGTCGCTACAGGGGGCTTGCACAATGAGCAGTTCTTC.

This clone was picked up a small number of times. CDR3 sequence: CASSLGDREQFF. CDR3 DNA: TGTGCCAGCAGTTTAGGGGACAGGGAGCAGTTCTTC. V and J are TRBV12-3 or TRBV12-4 and TRBJ2-1, with TRBD1 identical over 8 bases. V dropped 1 base and J dropped 10; count of bases not matched to a gene: 0. This CDR3 comprises 12 residues.

The chain carries TRBV6-5 and TRBJ1-6; possible D gene TRBD1, 5 bases. V lost 4 bases, J lost 6 bases, and 10 bases lay in between. From germline, CDR1 is MNHEY and CDR2 SVGAGI. The CDR3 loop spans 14 amino acids. The CDR3 here is CASSWGKGNSPLHF. Written as DNA, the CDR3 is TGTGCCAGCAGTTGGGGCAAGGGTAATTCACCCCTCCACTTT.

The chain joins TRBV7-9 to TRBJ2-6, with TRBD1 matching 9 bases. J gave up 0 bases and V 0 bases, and 3 bases lay outside the gene matches. Germline lookup yields CDR1 SEHNR and CDR2 FQNEAQ (reference sequence). The CDR3 runs to 18 residues. The CDR3 region has the DNA TGTGCCAGCAGCTTAGCAGGGACAGGGACCTCTGGGGCCAACGTCCTGACTTTC. This translates into CASSLAGTGTSGANVLTF. The full variable domain, rest sourced from reference TRBV7-9 and TRBJ2-6, is DTGVSQNPRHKITKRGQNVTFRCDPISEHNRLYWYRQTLGQGPEFLTYFQNEAQLEKSRLLSDRFSAERPKGSFSTLEIQRTEQGDSAMYLCASSLAGTGTSGANVLTFGAGSRLTVL.

This rearrangement joins TRBV6-6 to TRBJ2-7; D is uncertain. V gave up 5 bases and J gave up 1 base, with 12 bases separating them. Germline V gene sequence: CDR1 MNHNY, CDR2 SVGAGI (reference sequence). This CDR3 region has 14 residues. The CDR3 DNA follows: TGTGCCAGCAGTCATGGAGTTAAATCCTACGAGCAGTACTTC. This codes for CASSHGVKSYEQYF.

The CDR3 loop is CASGQGNQPQHF. The CDR3 nucleotides read TGTGCCAGTGGACAGGGGAATCAGCCCCAGCATTTT. The chain employs TRBV19 and TRBJ1-5; TRBD1 matches 9 bases. From germline, CDR1 is LNHDA and CDR2 SQIVND (reference sequence). V trimming: 8 bases; J trimming: 4 bases; junction bases outside the gene matches: 0. This CDR3 region has 12 residues.

The chain has TRBV5-6 and TRBJ2-7; D gene ambiguous. V was trimmed by 5 bases and J by 0 bases, leaving 12 bases between them. CDR3 length: 14 residues. The germline V gene has CDR1 SGHDT and CDR2 YYEEEE. The CDR3 nucleotides are TGTGCCAGCAGACCTCAGGAAAGCTCCTACGAGCAGTACTTC. Translating it yields CASRPQESSYEQYF.

The chain combines TRBV19 with TRBJ1-5; D remains ambiguous. V shed 6 bases and J shed 4 bases, with 13 bases lying between them. This CDR3 has 14 residues. CDR1 and CDR2 (germline): LNHDA, SQIVND (reference sequence). The CDR3 spells CASSDLRGNQPQHF. CDR3 bases: TGTGCCAGTAGCGACCTGAGAGGGAATCAGCCCCAGCATTTT.

The V call is TRBV24-1, the J call TRBJ2-7; D uncertain. This CDR3 is built from 12 residues. Trimming removed 4 bases from V and 6 bases from J, with 9 bases in between. Germline V gene lookup returns CDR1 KGHDR and CDR2 SFDVKD. The CDR3 DNA follows: TGTGCCACCAGTGACTCCTACGGCGAGCAGTACTTC. As protein: CATSDSYGEQYF.

The J gene is TRBJ2-5, the V gene TRBV28, with D possibly being TRBD1 (5 bases). V was shortened by 3 bases and J by 5 bases, with 10 bases between the two germline ends. This CDR3 has 13 residues. Germline V gives CDR1 MDHEN, CDR2 SYDVKM. The DNA for the CDR3 is TGTGCCAGCAGTTTCAGGGTGAGGGAGACCCAGTACTTC. Translating gives CASSFRVRETQYF.

The rearrangement joins TRBV19 to TRBJ2-7; D is unclear. The CDR3 totals 13 residues. The V and J ends lost 6 bases and 2 bases respectively, with 11 bases between them. CDR1 is LNHDA and CDR2 is SQIVND in the germline V gene (reference sequence). The CDR3: CASSLAEPYEQYF. In nucleotides, the CDR3 is TGTGCCAGTAGCCTGGCGGAGCCCTACGAGCAGTACTTC.

The V gene is TRBV25-1, the J gene TRBJ1-4, with D perhaps TRBD1 (6 bases). This CDR3 contains 13 residues. V dropped 6 bases and J dropped 1 base, with 6 bases sitting between them. Germline CDR1 is MGHDK and CDR2 is SYGVNS. CDR3: CASRDRTNEKLFF. The CDR3 DNA reads TGTGCCAGCAGGGACAGAACTAATGAAAAACTGTTTTTT.

The rearrangement joins TRBV7-2 to TRBJ1-1; no reliable D call. V lost 0 bases and J 9 bases, leaving 23 bases between the germline ends. CDR3 length: 17 amino acids. Germline V gives CDR1 SGHTA, CDR2 FQGNSA. The CDR3 DNA is TGTGCCAGCAGCTTAGCGGGCCAGTCGGTGCACTCCCCAAAAGCTTTCTTT. It encodes CASSLAGQSVHSPKAFF.

This chain uses TRBV5-1 with TRBJ2-3; tentative D call: TRBD2 (6 bases). V dropped 5 bases and J dropped 4 bases, with 14 bases sitting between them. Germline V lookup: CDR1 SGHRS, CDR2 YFSETQ. CDR3 length: 14 residues. CDR3 protein: CASSPGDDADTQYF. The CDR3 DNA is TGCGCCAGCAGTCCGGGGGATGACGCAGATACGCAGTATTTT. Together with reference TRBV5-1 and TRBJ2-3, the CDR3 gives the full variable domain: KAGVTQTPRYLIKTRGQQVTLSCSPISGHRSVSWYQQTPGQGLQFLFEYFSETQRNKGNFPGRFSGRQFSNSRSEMNVSTLELGDSALYLCASSPGDDADTQYFGPGTRLTVL.

The V gene is TRBV5-1, the J gene TRBJ2-1; possibly TRBD2 for D (6 bases). From germline, CDR1 is SGHRS and CDR2 YFSETQ. With 2 bases removed from V and 3 bases from J, the gap between germline ends came to 15 bases. CDR3 size: 16 residues. CDR3 protein: CASSLLGGPSYNEQFF. CDR3 DNA: TGCGCCAGCAGCTTACTTGGAGGGCCCAGCTACAATGAGCAGTTCTTC.

V gene TRBV2 combines with J gene TRBJ2-5; tentative D call: TRBD2 (7 bases). V was trimmed by 11 bases and J by 1 base, leaving 20 bases between them. Germline V lookup: CDR1 SNHLY, CDR2 FYNNEI. This CDR3 spans 15 amino acids. The CDR3 is CAGAQDGGLQETQYF. As DNA, the CDR3 is TGTGCCGGGGCTCAGGACGGGGGGCTCCAAGAGACCCAGTACTTC. Combining the CDR3 with reference TRBV2 and TRBJ2-5 gives the whole variable domain EPEVTQTPSHQVTQMGQEVILRCVPISNHLYFYWYRQILGQKVEFLVSFYNNEISEKSEIFDDQFSVERPDGSNFTLKIRSTKLEDSAMYFCAGAQDGGLQETQYFGPGTRLLVL.

The V and J genes are TRBV11-2 and TRBJ2-7, with 8 bases that match TRBD2. This CDR3 has 16 amino acids. J lost 6 bases, V lost 6 bases, and 16 bases had no gene match. Looked up from germline, CDR1 is SGHAT and CDR2 is FQNNGV. This CDR3 is CASSRGPGLDLVEQYF. CDR3 bases: TGTGCCAGCAGTCGGGGTCCGGGACTAGACCTTGTCGAGCAGTACTTC.

This clone was detected only a few times. The rearrangement uses TRBV6-5 and TRBJ1-5; D perhaps matches TRBD1 (5 bases). The germline gives CDR1 MNHEY, CDR2 SVGAGI. V was pared by 2 bases and J by 5 bases, with 10 bases between. This CDR3 is built from 14 residues. CDR3 bases: TGTGCCAGCAGTTACGATCGGGGGGATCAGCCCCAGCATTTT. Its protein is CASSYDRGDQPQHF.

As concerns this clone: The sample contains more than one DNA sequence encoding this CDR3. V and J are TRBV3-1 (or the pseudogene TRBV3-2) and TRBJ1-2, with TRBD1 identical over 10 bases. V shed 9 bases and J 8 bases; nucleotides not matched to a gene: 6. CDR3 length equals 12 residues. Germline V CDR1 and CDR2: LGHDT, YNNKEL (reference sequence). CDR3 sequence reads: CASSGQGGGYTF. The CDR3 coding sequence is TGTGCCAGTAGCGGACAGGGGGGAGGCTACACCTTC.